The following is a T cell receptor (beta chain) sequence with its context. Germline V lookup: CDR1 SGHTA, CDR2 FQGNSA. The CDR3 runs to 17 residues. V was pared by 1 base and J by 5 bases, with 20 bases between. In the source study's methods: Estimates of nucleated cell counts were drawn from the amplification of reference gene primers. Measured with immunoSEQ multiplex PCR; TCRdb has only the in-frame clones, and not every one. That table supplies the V and J calls and clone size; D and trimming were determined from the DNA. The table records about 370,000 clones, around 89% of them present only once. The data stem from a study of blood T cell repertoires in COVID-19. Study in general: Samples representing acute and convalescent COVID-19 were sourced from the United States, Italy and Spain. PBMCs, B-cell-depleted T cells, or T cells provided the cDNA or gDNA that made up the material.

The genes are TRBV7-2 and TRBJ1-1, with a tentative D call TRBD1 (5 bases). The source of this sequence is a woman aged 30 to 39 with COVID-19, enrolled during active disease. Sequencing was carried out using peripheral blood. CDR3 in amino acids: CASSLVGGDGVWTEAFF. Written as DNA, the CDR3 is TGTGCCAGCAGCTTAGTGGGGGGTGATGGGGTTTGGACTGAAGCTTTCTTT.